This entry is about one T cell receptor beta chain. With 3 bases clipped from V and 1 base from J, the junction kept 7 bases outside the gene matches. Per germline, CDR1 MNHEY and CDR2 SMNVEV (reference sequence). This CDR3 contains 17 residues. This entry is derived from a study of blood T cell repertoires in COVID-19. Across the whole study: Donors in the United States, Italy and Spain gave samples during acute or convalescent COVID-19. The cDNA or gDNA used as material had been derived from T cells, B-cell-depleted T cells, or PBMCs.

In the authors' workflow: Amplification from reference gene primers served as the basis for estimated nucleated cell counts. Using immunoSEQ multiplex PCR, the repertoire was profiled, and TCRdb retains in-frame clones only, with some absent. That table gives V, J and clone size, and the DNA gave D and trimming. Of 100,000 to 150,000 clones listed, approximately 90% are singletons. The sample comprised peripheral blood. The genes are TRBV27 and TRBJ2-3; 10 bases are shared with TRBD2. The TCR was taken from a man aged 50 or older with acute or convalescent COVID-19. The CDR3 DNA reads TGTGCCAGCAGTTTCGCTAGCGGGAGCGTGGGCACAGATACGCAGTATTTT. It yields the protein CASSFASGSVGTDTQYF.